This T cell receptor beta chain came from a study of blood T cell repertoires in COVID-19. Study at large: Researchers got acute and convalescent COVID-19 samples from the United States, Italy and Spain. T cells, B-cell-depleted T cells, or PBMCs provided the cDNA or gDNA that served as material.

Seattle's enrolled individuals joined amid active infection and were then monitored longitudinally. CDR1 is LNHDA, CDR2 SQIVND, per germline (reference sequence). CDR3 size: 14 residues. With 5 bases clipped from V and 3 bases from J, the junction kept 4 bases outside the gene matches. As processed by the authors: Amplifying reference gene primers gave estimates of nucleated cell counts. Clones were read by immunoSEQ multiplex PCR, and TCRdb kept only the in-frame ones, dropping some. That table supplies the V and J calls and clone size; D and trimming were determined from the DNA. The top ten hold approximately 5.3% of the sample, which has around 270,000 clones, 70% to 90% seen once.

Material for sequencing was peripheral blood. The J gene is TRBJ2-3, the V gene TRBV19; 8 bases map to TRBD1. The sequence derives from a woman between 55 and 75 years old with COVID-19, enrolled during active disease. The DNA for the CDR3 is TGTGCCAGTAGTTCGGACAGGGCAACAGATACGCAGTATTTT. Translating gives CASSSDRATDTQYF.